A single T cell receptor (beta chain) is shown here with its context. There are many counts of this clonotype. Its recognized antigen is unknown. No base quality information exists; no much larger clone differs at one position. Ophthalmopathy patients had moderately to severely active disease, Clinical Activity Score of at least 3, NOSPECS grade of at least 4, and duration under 3 months. The study excluded patients with uncontrolled infections, other autoimmune diseases, pregnancy or lactation. Diagnoses were based on clinical symptoms, serum thyroxine and TRAb, thyroid ultrasound and orbital computed tomography. Ficoll-Paque density gradient centrifugation was used to isolate PBMCs from around 10 ml of fresh peripheral blood. Trizol reagent was used to extract total RNA, and RNA quality was then checked on an Agilent 2100 Bioanalyzer. At the junction V is shortened by 4 bases and J by 2 bases, with 12 bases in between. The CDR3 runs 14 residues from the cysteine to the phenylalanine. CDR3 DNA is the only sequence kept; it has 42 bases, read in frame from the first base. According to the germline V gene, CDR1 reads SGHTA and CDR2 reads FQGNSA.

The data were taken from a study of T cells in Graves' hyperthyroidism and ophthalmopathy (dated 2019 in TCRdb). The study in broad terms: Peripheral blood samples were taken at the time of initial diagnosis, prior to any treatment. Prospective prediction of ophthalmopathy was tested in an independent validation cohort consisting of under 20 hyperthyroidism patients and 17 patients who later progressed to ophthalmopathy. The roughly 90 discovery patients were divided at random into training and test sets in a 7:3 ratio. To identify distinguishing TCR V-J signatures, a discovery cohort of some 99 patients was used, comprising 40 to 45 with Graves' ophthalmopathy and around 57 with stable Graves' hyperthyroidism. The paper describes TCR Vbeta CDR3 sequencing of around 140 peripheral blood samples, made up of under 50 ophthalmopathy patients, 70 to 75 hyperthyroidism patients and about 17 progressor patients. After sampling, hyperthyroidism patients received methimazole starting at 30 mg daily, and ophthalmopathy patients received high-dose intravenous methylprednisolone. In addition, the study compared T-cell repertoires in thyroid tissue and in blood from roughly 6 Graves' hyperthyroidism patients. Findings and caveats that apply to the study as a whole: In validation, progression to ophthalmopathy was predicted by the model with nearly 71% sensitivity and 72.22% specificity, a median of approximately 6.5 months before onset. Sample size was not statistically predetermined, and blinding of investigators to group allocation was not performed. In cross-validation, a model built on a 13 V-J signature told ophthalmopathy apart from stable hyperthyroidism with roughly 87% sensitivity and 81% to 82% specificity, and in testing the same model reached 80%/75%. Most expanded thyroid clonotypes (frequency above 0.001) were also detected in blood, a finding suggesting that blood repertoires may reflect thyroid immune responses.

The TCR beta CDR3 regions were amplified from the RNA transcripts. For the first round of RT-PCR on the TCR CDR3, the HTBI primer set was used together with the Qiagen OneStep RT-PCR kit. Libraries were constructed in a second round of multiplex PCR, after which size selection and purification were performed. The libraries were sequenced on an Illumina HiSeq2000 using paired-end 100 bp reads. The original pipeline was this. SOAPnuke was used to process the raw data, removing reads that contained adapters or uncalled bases, had a mean Phred below 15, or lacked an exact match to the constant primer or identifier. High-quality paired reads were merged with COPE v1.2.5, and unique nucleotide sequences were defined as clonotypes. Clonotypes were aligned to IMGT TRBV, TRBD and TRBJ reference segments using MiTCR v1.1. The analysis was restricted to V-J combinations with a frequency above 0.0001, which together covered 99% to 99.2% of the repertoires. The TCS score was defined as F50 (clonal expansion) divided by E x V (chaos), with BLOSUM62-based TCRdist calculated between CDR3 peptides within each V-J. Welch's t-statistics and random forest reduced roughly 500 V-J features to around 14, which were used in a naive Bayes classifier (R e1071). The public reads were quality trimmed at Q25 with fastp and then assembled into clones with MiXCR by TCRdb, keeping productive beta chains. Rows with a matching CDR3 protein are joined into one entry that keeps the most common DNA and genes. In this record, the V and J calls reflect TCRdb's handling and not the investigators' own analysis. Recorded for this sample are roughly 550,000 distinct CDR3 sequences; 16% of them occurred a single time. The top ten clones comprise about 29% of the sample.

Sequencing used blood. The sequence was collected from a woman aged 25 to 39 with Graves' ophthalmopathy. The chain is made from TRBV7-2 and TRBJ2-7, with the D gene too uncertain to name. The CDR3 protein: CASSSTPNTYEQYF. The DNA is TGTGCCAGCAGCTCGACCCCCAATACCTACGAGCAGTACTTC.